A selection of T cell receptor beta chains follows, all from one sample in a study of blood T cell repertoires in COVID-19. The protocol was immunoSEQ multiplex PCR, while the TCRdb copy is restricted to in-frame clones and leaves out a portion. Counted here are 250,000 to 300,000 clones, approximately 92% occurring once; the ten biggest clones make up 4% to 5%. The sample comprised peripheral blood. The receptors derive from a woman aged 40-49 years who had recovered from COVID-19. Each CDR3 is given without its conserved first and last residue.

J gene	V gene	CDR3 protein
TRBJ2-5	TRBV6-5	ASSYSMQGETQY
TRBJ2-1	TRBV2	ASSERRTEQF
TRBJ1-4	TRBV7-9	ASSSREFPTNEKLF
TRBJ1-1	TRBV29-1	SVDRGFEAF
TRBJ2-5	TRBV30	AWAGERGRQETQY
TRBJ2-1	TRBV10-3	AISESTSQNEQF
TRBJ1-4	TRBV12-3/TRBV12-4	ASSYLEEKLF
TRBJ2-2	TRBV14	ASSQLGSGRAGELF
TRBJ2-5	TRBV11-2	ASSRESGTQY
TRBJ2-1	TRBV7-9	ASSPPGGLIYNEQF
TRBJ1-2	TRBV28	ASSSDKFGYT
TRBJ1-2	TRBV19	ASTEDSRWYGYT
TRBJ1-6	TRBV27	ASAWTAGNSPLH
TRBJ2-1	TRBV19	ASSGDRGFNEQF
TRBJ2-1	TRBV3-1/TRBV3-2	ASSQERLATFYNEQF
TRBJ1-2	TRBV4-1	ASSQEAATGARYGYT
TRBJ2-3	TRBV5-4	ASRVTSGRTDTQY